These 32 T cell receptor beta chains came from one sample sequenced in a study of blood T cells in healthy people across ages. A second about 7 to 12 cycle PCR used barcoded and J-beta primers. TCRdb independently ran MiXCR on the 5' RACE reads; one entry per CDR3 protein. This table holds 780,000 or so distinct CDR3 sequences, roughly 50% found once. The specimen sequenced was blood. Source of these receptors: a man aged 35-49 years in good health.

This clonotype appeared a single time. The chain has TRBV3-1 and TRBJ1-2; D not certain. Per germline, CDR1 LGHDT and CDR2 YNNKEL (reference sequence). The length of the CDR3 is 15 residues. V was cut by 4 bases and J by 2 bases, with 14 bases left in between. CDR3 bases: TGTGCCAGCAGCCCCCTGGCTAAGGGAAACTATGGCTACACCTTC. Encoded protein: CASSPLAKGNYGYTF.

J is TRBJ2-1 and V is TRBV7-3; the match to TRBD2 covers 7 bases. The germline V gene has CDR1 SGHTA and CDR2 FQGTGA. CDR3 length: 16 residues. V gave up 5 bases and J gave up 3 bases; unmatched junction bases: 10. The CDR3 spells CASSVDSSGGYNEQFF. The DNA for the CDR3 is TGTGCCAGCAGCGTAGATTCTAGCGGAGGCTACAATGAGCAGTTCTTC. The full variable domain, completed using reference TRBV7-3 and TRBJ2-1, is GAGVSQTPSNKVTEKGKYVELRCDPISGHTALYWYRQSLGQGPEFLIYFQGTGAADDSGLPNDRFFAVRPEGSVSTLKIQRTERGDSAVYLCASSVDSSGGYNEQFFGPGTRLTVL.

V usage is TRBV2 and J usage is TRBJ1-1; maybe TRBD1 (6 bases). Germline V gene data show CDR1 as SNHLY and CDR2 as FYNNEI. Trimming cost V 3 bases and J 4 bases, with 24 bases left between them. The CDR3 runs 18 residues. The CDR3 here is CASSDLKGLGGGSTEAFF. CDR3 coding DNA: TGTGCCAGCAGTGACCTTAAGGGGTTGGGAGGGGGTAGCACTGAAGCTTTCTTT.

The chain recombines TRBV28 with TRBJ2-5, with TRBD1 matching 8 bases. V trimming: 2 bases; J trimming: 2 bases; junction bases outside the gene matches: 4. The CDR3 spans 15 residues. The germline gives CDR1 MDHEN, CDR2 SYDVKM. The CDR3 sequence: CASSLLQGGQETQYF. CDR3 sequence (DNA): TGTGCCAGCAGTTTACTACAGGGGGGACAAGAGACCCAGTACTTC.

V gene TRBV12-3 or TRBV12-4 combines with J gene TRBJ2-3; D ambiguous. This CDR3 is 14 amino acids long. V dropped 6 bases and J dropped 9 bases, with 19 bases sitting between them. This CDR3 is CASRPTGTTGTQYF. The CDR3, as DNA: TGTGCCAGCAGGCCGACGGGCACCACGGGCACGCAGTATTTT.

The rearrangement uses TRBV6-5 and TRBJ2-1, with D perhaps TRBD2 (7 bases). The J call may be wrong; the DNA end is better matched by TRBJ2-7. Per the germline V gene, CDR1 is MNHEY and CDR2 is SVGAGI. The CDR3 runs to 15 residues. The CDR3 DNA is TGTGCCAGTCGCGGGGGAGGGGGGCTTTCCTACGAGCAGTACTTC. Translation gives CASRGGGGLSYEQYF.

With regard to this clonotype: At one end, the junction sequence differs from germline, possibly due to a read error. This chain uses TRBV20-1 with TRBJ2-1; TRBD1 aligns across 10 bases. Germline V gene lookup returns CDR1 DFQATT and CDR2 SNEGSKA (reference sequence). The CDR3 extends over 15 amino acids. The CDR3 coding sequence is TGTAGTGTTAAAGCTCGGACAGGGGGGATGGGTGAGCAGTTCTTC. It encodes CSVKARTGGMGEQFF.

With regard to this clonotype: The junction and the germline gene differ at one end; a read error may be behind it. The chain employs TRBV4-1 and TRBJ2-6; TRBD1 is a possible D gene (5 bases). Germline V gene lookup returns CDR1 MGHRA and CDR2 YSYEKL. CDR3 length: 12 residues. The CDR3 DNA reads TGCGCCAGCAGCTCTGGGGCCAACGCCCTGACTTTC. This translates into CASSSGANALTF.

The chain uses TRBV28 and TRBJ1-2; 10 bases match TRBD1. J was trimmed by 6 bases and V by 7 bases; bases with no gene match: 8. This CDR3 contains 14 residues. Germline CDR1 reads MDHEN; CDR2 reads SYDVKM. The CDR3 sequence: CASTWDRGAHGYTF. The CDR3 nucleotides are TGTGCCAGCACCTGGGACAGGGGTGCCCATGGCTACACCTTC.

In this sample, this clonotype turned up a few times. The V and J genes are TRBV7-3 and TRBJ2-4, with TRBD1 identical over 7 bases. Matching the DNA end better, TRBJ2-7 makes the J call doubtful. This CDR3 is 15 amino acids long. Looked up from germline, CDR1 is SGHTA and CDR2 is FQGTGA. CDR3 bases: TGTGCCAGCAGCTTAATTGACAGGGCTCCCTACGAGCAGTACTTC. It codes for CASSLIDRAPYEQYF.

The chain links TRBV7-7 to TRBJ2-3; TRBD2 matches at 7 bases. The ends lost 1 base at V and 3 bases at J; junction bases unmatched: 4. Germline lookup yields CDR1 SSHAT and CDR2 FNYEAQ (reference sequence). CDR3 length: 15 amino acids. As DNA, the CDR3 is TGTGCCAGCAGCTTAGAGGCGGGAGAGACAGATACGCAGTATTTT. It codes for CASSLEAGETDTQYF.

The V gene is TRBV27, the J gene TRBJ1-5; D ambiguous. The germline gives CDR1 MNHEY, CDR2 SMNVEV (reference sequence). Between the trimmed V and J ends, which lost 6 bases and 1 base, there was a span of 10 bases. CDR3 length: 14 amino acids. CDR3 in DNA: TGTGCCAGCAGGGTCCTGGGGAGCAATCAGCCCCAGCATTTT. Amino acid sequence: CASRVLGSNQPQHF.

This chain links TRBV5-1 with TRBJ2-1, with a weak D call TRBD1 (6 bases). V lost 0 bases and J 4 bases, leaving 8 bases between the germline ends. The germline V gene encodes CDR1 SGHRS and CDR2 YFSETQ. The CDR3 has 14 amino acids. The CDR3 DNA reads as TGCGCCAGCAGCTTGGAAACAGGGTACAATGAGCAGTTCTTC. Its translation is CASSLETGYNEQFF.

This clonotype was seen only a few times. The genes are TRBV10-3 and TRBJ1-1; D gene ambiguous. Germline CDR1 is ENHRY and CDR2 is SYGVKD. This CDR3 has 14 amino acids. Between the trimmed V and J ends, which lost 8 bases and 4 bases, there was a span of 17 bases. The CDR3 is CAIAVPSAGTEAFF. In nucleotides, the CDR3 is TGTGCCATCGCGGTTCCGTCGGCCGGCACTGAAGCTTTCTTT.

This clonotype has only a few counts. The chain combines TRBV20-1 with TRBJ1-1, with a weak D call TRBD1 (5 bases). Germline lookup yields CDR1 DFQATT and CDR2 SNEGSKA (reference sequence). V lost 1 base, J lost 1 base, and 16 bases lay in between. The CDR3 spans 16 residues. CDR3 loop: CSARVLGRAGNTEAFF. The CDR3, as DNA: TGCAGTGCTAGAGTTCTGGGACGTGCAGGGAACACTGAAGCTTTCTTT.

V and J are TRBV30 and TRBJ2-3; D might be TRBD2 (5 bases). This CDR3 is built from 14 residues. Germline assignment: CDR1 GTSNPN and CDR2 SVGIG (reference sequence). The ends were cut back, 1 base at V and 1 base at J, with 9 bases in the middle. CDR3 sequence reads: CAWSGWRGTDTQYF. The CDR3 nucleotides read TGTGCCTGGAGTGGTTGGCGGGGCACAGATACGCAGTATTTT.

This clonotype showed up just a few times. V is TRBV5-6 and J is TRBJ2-3, with 9 bases matching TRBD2. Trimming removed 6 bases from V and 7 bases from J; junction bases left unmatched: 15. There are 16 residues in the CDR3. CDR1 and CDR2 (germline): SGHDT, YYEEEE. CDR3 in DNA: TGTGCCAGCACCGTCAATCTGGGACTAGCTTCCAATACGCAGTATTTT. It encodes CASTVNLGLASNTQYF. Variable domain in full (rest from reference TRBV5-6 and TRBJ2-3): DAGVTQSPTHLIKTRGQQVTLRCSPKSGHDTVSWYQQALGQGPQFIFQYYEEEERQRGNFPDRFSGHQFPNYSSELNVNALLLGDSALYLCASTVNLGLASNTQYFGPGTRLTVL.

This clonotype was seen at least ten times. The V and J genes are TRBV12-3 or TRBV12-4 and TRBJ1-6, with 10 bases lining up with TRBD1. The CDR3 is 14 residues long. V trimming: 5 bases; J trimming: 7 bases; junction bases outside the gene matches: 2. CDR3 region: CASSRDRGNSPLHF. Here the CDR3 DNA reads TGTGCCAGCAGTCGGGACAGGGGCAATTCACCCCTCCACTTT.

This chain uses TRBV11-1 with TRBJ2-6; D remains unclear. The CDR3 is 16 amino acids. Trimming cost V 4 bases and J 0 bases, with 10 bases left between them. Germline CDR1 SGHAT, CDR2 FQDESV (reference sequence). The CDR3 nucleotides read TGTGCCAGCAGCTATCCGGGCTACTCTGGGGCCAACGTCCTGACTTTC. It codes for CASSYPGYSGANVLTF.

The rearrangement links TRBV29-1 to TRBJ1-5; TRBD1 matches at 10 bases. After removal of 7 bases from V and 7 bases from J, the junction contained 7 bases not matched to a gene. The germline CDR1 and CDR2 sequences are SQVTM and ANQGSEA. CDR3 length: 13 residues. DNA for the CDR3: TGCAGCGGGGGGACAGGGGTTGGGCAGCCCCAGCATTTT. As protein: CSGGTGVGQPQHF.

This clonotype turned up a few times. The rearrangement uses TRBV5-1 and TRBJ2-5; 8 bases match TRBD2. Per germline, CDR1 SGHRS and CDR2 YFSETQ. The CDR3 extends over 16 amino acids. Trimming removed 1 base from V and 5 bases from J; junction bases left unmatched: 10. CDR3 in DNA: TGCGCCAGCAGCTTGACAGAATCAGCGGGAGTCGAGACCCAGTACTTC. Its translation: CASSLTESAGVETQYF.

The V gene is TRBV6-2 or TRBV6-3, the J gene TRBJ2-3; 11 bases are shared with TRBD2. This CDR3 contains 18 residues. The V gene end was trimmed by 2 bases and the J gene end by 2 bases; junction bases not matched to a gene: 9. Germline V gene data show CDR1 as MNHEY and CDR2 as SVGEGT. For the CDR3, the DNA is TGTGCCAGCAGTTACGGGACGACTAGCGGGGTAACCACAGATACGCAGTATTTT. This sequence encodes CASSYGTTSGVTTDTQYF.

J is TRBJ1-5 and V is TRBV29-1; a possible D gene is TRBD1 (5 bases). The V end was cut by 7 bases, the J end by 0 bases, with 16 bases between. CDR3 size: 15 residues. Germline CDR1 reads SQVTM; CDR2 reads ANQGSEA. The CDR3 region has the DNA TGCAGCGGCGCACCGGGACCACATAGCAATCAGCCCCAGCATTTT. It encodes CSGAPGPHSNQPQHF.

J is TRBJ2-7 and V is TRBV7-2, with a tentative D call TRBD1 (7 bases). The CDR3 totals 15 residues. The V and J ends lost 1 base and 3 bases respectively, with 13 bases between them. Germline-derived CDR1 and CDR2 are SGHTA and FQGNSA. CDR3 nucleotide sequence: TGTGCCAGCAGCTTAGGACAGGGAGGAAACTACGAGCAGTACTTC. This sequence encodes CASSLGQGGNYEQYF.

This clonotype was detected ten times or more. The CDR3 sequence is CASRPDRGEQYF. The CDR3 bases are TGTGCCAGCAGACCGGACAGGGGCGAGCAGTACTTC. The rearrangement links TRBV12-3 or TRBV12-4 to TRBJ2-7; 9 positions match TRBD1. Germline trimming cut 6 bases from V and 6 bases from J; bases unmatched to any gene: 3. This CDR3 contains 12 residues.

V usage is TRBV10-3 and J usage is TRBJ1-4; D unclear. The CDR3 length is 14 residues. V lost 4 bases, J lost 4 bases, and 10 bases lay in between. Germline V lookup: CDR1 ENHRY, CDR2 SYGVKD. The CDR3 coding sequence is TGTGCCATCAGTGTGGGTACCAGTAATGAAAAACTGTTTTTT. It specifies CAISVGTSNEKLFF.

The genes are TRBV10-3 and TRBJ2-7, with D tentatively TRBD1 (5 bases). Germline V gene sequence: CDR1 ENHRY, CDR2 SYGVKD. Trimming stripped 4 bases from V and 0 bases from J, with 16 bases between. This CDR3 is 16 amino acids long. The chain's CDR3 is CAISGVECQGSYEQYF. In nucleotides, the CDR3 is TGTGCCATCAGTGGAGTAGAGTGTCAGGGCTCCTACGAGCAGTACTTC.

This clonotype has more than one count but fewer than ten. CDR3 region: CSVVGLGLADLQETQYF. The CDR3 DNA sequence: TGCAGCGTCGTGGGGCTGGGCCTAGCGGACTTACAAGAGACCCAGTACTTC. The chain has TRBV29-1 and TRBJ2-5; 7 bases fit TRBD2. Germline loops: CDR1 SQVTM, CDR2 ANQGSEA. This CDR3 region has 17 residues. V shed 6 bases and J 2 bases; nucleotides not matched to a gene: 18.

There are a few counts of this clonotype. The chain has TRBV3-1 and TRBJ1-2; D is unresolved. CDR3 size: 15 residues. The V gene lost 1 base and the J gene lost 3 bases, with 12 bases spanning the gap. Per the germline V gene, CDR1 is LGHDT and CDR2 is YNNKEL (reference sequence). The CDR3 sequence: CASSQGPQNYYGYTF. CDR3 DNA sequence: TGTGCCAGCAGCCAAGGTCCCCAAAACTACTATGGCTACACCTTC.

The gene calls are TRBV6-1 and TRBJ2-2; 7 nucleotides agree with TRBD2. Per germline, CDR1 MNHNS and CDR2 SASEGT. V was clipped by 5 bases and J by 6 bases; unmatched bases: 6. CDR3 length: 14 amino acids. CDR3 nucleotide sequence: TGTGCCAGCAGTTATTGGGAGGGGTCCGGGGAGCTGTTTTTT. Translation: CASSYWEGSGELFF.

This clonotype was counted a few times. The J gene is TRBJ2-2, the V gene TRBV5-1; 8 nucleotides match TRBD1. This CDR3 has 18 amino acids. Germline V lookup: CDR1 SGHRS, CDR2 YFSETQ. V lost 0 bases to trimming and J lost 4 bases; unmatched junction nucleotides: 11. The CDR3 protein is CASSLGPRGTGGTGELFF. The CDR3 coding sequence is TGCGCCAGCAGCTTGGGCCCCCGGGGGACAGGCGGCACCGGGGAGCTGTTTTTT. The variable domain in full, completed from reference TRBV5-1 and TRBJ2-2, reads KAGVTQTPRYLIKTRGQQVTLSCSPISGHRSVSWYQQTPGQGLQFLFEYFSETQRNKGNFPGRFSGRQFSNSRSEMNVSTLELGDSALYLCASSLGPRGTGGTGELFFGEGSRLTVL.

The V gene is TRBV16, the J gene TRBJ1-2; no definite D call. CDR3 length: 15 residues. Germline loops: CDR1 KGHSY, CDR2 FQNENV. Trimming pared 1 base from V and 3 bases from J, leaving 12 bases between. The CDR3, as DNA: TGTGCCAGCAGCCAATTAGGCACGACGGACTATGGCTACACCTTC. It codes for CASSQLGTTDYGYTF.